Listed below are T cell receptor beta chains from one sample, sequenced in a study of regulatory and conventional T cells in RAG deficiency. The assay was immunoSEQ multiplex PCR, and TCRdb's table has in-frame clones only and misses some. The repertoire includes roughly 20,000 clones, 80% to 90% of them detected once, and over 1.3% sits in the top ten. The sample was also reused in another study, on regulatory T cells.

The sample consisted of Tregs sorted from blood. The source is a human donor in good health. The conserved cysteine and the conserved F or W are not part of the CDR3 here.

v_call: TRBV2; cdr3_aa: ASRGLAGVTDTQY
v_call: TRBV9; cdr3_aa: ASSVGQGANGANVLT
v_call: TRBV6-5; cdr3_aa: ASSYDRANTEAF
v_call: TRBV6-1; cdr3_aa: ASSEQGLSGVYNEQF
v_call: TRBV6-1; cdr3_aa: ASSPRGQPQH
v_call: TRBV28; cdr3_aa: ASSLGGAPEYNEQF
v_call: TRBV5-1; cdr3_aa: ASSWSSTDTQY
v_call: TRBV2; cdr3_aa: ASSGGPPSYEQY
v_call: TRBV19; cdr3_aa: ASSIPRGETQY
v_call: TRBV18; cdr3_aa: ASSRQGPPSEQY
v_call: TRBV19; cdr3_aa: ASSIGRDRGYEQY
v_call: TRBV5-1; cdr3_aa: ASSWTGFPDTQY
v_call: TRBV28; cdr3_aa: ASVEAGGHNEQF
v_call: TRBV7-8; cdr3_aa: ASSLQGAVNTEAF
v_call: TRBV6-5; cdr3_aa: ASSYGDRLTGELF
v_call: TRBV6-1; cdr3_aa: ASSFKMGSTDTQY
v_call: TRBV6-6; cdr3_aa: ASSYLGRENEKLF
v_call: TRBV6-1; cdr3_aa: ASSDSGYYGYT
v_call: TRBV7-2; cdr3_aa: ASSLAASGGRNIQY
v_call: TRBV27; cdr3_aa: ASSPPGQFNQPQH
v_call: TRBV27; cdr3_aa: ASQLAGKPYEQY
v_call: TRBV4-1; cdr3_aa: ASSQASGTQSEQF
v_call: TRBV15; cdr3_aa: ATSRSAAGQEDTEAF
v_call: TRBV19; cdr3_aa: ASSIIVVVQGQTEAF
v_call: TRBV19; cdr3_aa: ASSIVGRSNQPQH
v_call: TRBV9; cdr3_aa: ASSVTSGYSTDTQY
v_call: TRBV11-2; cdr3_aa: ASSSGTSGGRRTDTQY
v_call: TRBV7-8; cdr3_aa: ASSLARGMGSPLH
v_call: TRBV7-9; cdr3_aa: ASSLAGAYEQY
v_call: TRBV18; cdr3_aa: ASSPGTGGTDTQY
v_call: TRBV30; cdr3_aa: AWSVRGTEAF
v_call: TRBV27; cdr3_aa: ASGVRERAYEQY
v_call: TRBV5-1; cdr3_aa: ASSLGLVVSETQY
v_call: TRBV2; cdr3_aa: ASSQYSGTYQETQY
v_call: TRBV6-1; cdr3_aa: ASSGAQGAGGYT
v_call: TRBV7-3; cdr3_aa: ASSLGGDRGETQY
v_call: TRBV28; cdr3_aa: ASRSLYRASEAF
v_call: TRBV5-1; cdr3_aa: ASSPEGTVNQPQH
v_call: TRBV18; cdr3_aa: ASSPGAVTRESYEQF
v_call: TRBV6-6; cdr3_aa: ASSYPTDKSNQPQH
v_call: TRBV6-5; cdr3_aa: ASSYFPGDYEQY
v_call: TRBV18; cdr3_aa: ASSSERVSGANVLT
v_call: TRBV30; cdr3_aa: AWSVGSVIEQF
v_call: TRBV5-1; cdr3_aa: ASSPGTGVSPLH
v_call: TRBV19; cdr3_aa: ASSPSSSGTYEQY
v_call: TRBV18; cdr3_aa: ASSTGGETQY
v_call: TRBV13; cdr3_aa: ASSSRTGGSYEQY
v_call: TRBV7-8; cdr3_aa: ASSQGLAGGGTDTQY
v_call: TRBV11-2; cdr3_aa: ASSPLLVFRDSESYEQY
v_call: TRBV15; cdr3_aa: ATSMGGDSGYT